This T cell receptor (beta chain) is from a study of T cells in Graves' hyperthyroidism and ophthalmopathy. Amplification of TCR beta CDR3 regions was performed using RNA transcripts as template. HTBI primers were employed in a first-round RT-PCR of the TCR CDR3. TCRdb fed the multiplex PCR reads into MiXCR, producing one record per CDR3 protein. This table has approximately 530,000 distinct CDR3 sequences, around 20% appearing once. This CDR3 comprises 17 residues. The V and J ends lost 6 bases and 1 base, in that order; junction bases with no gene match: 10. Germline V gives CDR1 SNHLY, CDR2 FYNNEI.

The source is a man aged 40-55 years with Graves' ophthalmopathy. This chain links TRBV2 with TRBJ1-5, with 9 bases identical to TRBD1. Sequenced: blood. CDR3 DNA: TGTGCCAGCAGCGCTACTACAGGGGGCATGAGCAATCAGCCCCAGCATTTT. It yields the protein CASSATTGGMSNQPQHF.